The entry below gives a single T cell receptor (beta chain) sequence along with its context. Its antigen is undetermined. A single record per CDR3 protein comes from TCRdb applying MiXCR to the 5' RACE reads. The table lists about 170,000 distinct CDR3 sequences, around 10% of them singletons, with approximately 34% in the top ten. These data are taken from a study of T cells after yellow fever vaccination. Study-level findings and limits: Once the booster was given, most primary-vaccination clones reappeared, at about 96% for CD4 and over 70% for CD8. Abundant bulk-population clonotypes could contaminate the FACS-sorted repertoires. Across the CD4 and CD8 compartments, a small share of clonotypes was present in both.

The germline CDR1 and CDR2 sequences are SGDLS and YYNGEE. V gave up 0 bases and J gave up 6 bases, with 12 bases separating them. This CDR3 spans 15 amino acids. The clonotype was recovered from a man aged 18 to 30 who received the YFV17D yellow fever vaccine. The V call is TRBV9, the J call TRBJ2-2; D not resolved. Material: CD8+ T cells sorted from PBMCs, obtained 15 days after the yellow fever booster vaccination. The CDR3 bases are TGTGCCAGCAGCGTAGGGGGTGCAGTGGCCGGGGAGCTGTTTTTT. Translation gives CASSVGGAVAGELFF.